The clone carrying this T cell receptor beta chain has just a few counts. TCRdb reprocessed the 5' RACE reads via MiXCR and lists one record per CDR3 protein. This table has around 82,000 distinct CDR3 sequences, roughly 7.7% appearing once. The data are from a study of human T cells and chemical hapten exposure. The CDR3 is 14 residues long. V was shortened by 10 bases and J by 5 bases, with 15 bases between the two germline ends. Germline-derived CDR1 and CDR2 are ENHRY and SYGVKD. Whole blood that had not been fractionated was the source of extracted total RNA. This TCR derives from a male donor in good health. The chain couples TRBV10-3 to TRBJ1-6; D not resolved. CDR3 bases: TGTGCCACCGGGCGGGCAGAACATAATTCACCCCTCCACTTT. It yields the protein CATGRAEHNSPLHF.